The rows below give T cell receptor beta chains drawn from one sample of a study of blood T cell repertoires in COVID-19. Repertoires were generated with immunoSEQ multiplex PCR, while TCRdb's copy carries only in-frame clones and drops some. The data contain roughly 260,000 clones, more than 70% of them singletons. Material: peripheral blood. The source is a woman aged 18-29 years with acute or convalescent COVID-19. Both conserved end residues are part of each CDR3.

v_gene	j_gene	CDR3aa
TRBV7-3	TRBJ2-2	CASSSEPGGAGELFF
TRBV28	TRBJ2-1	CASSPARGSYNEQFF
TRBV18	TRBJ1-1	CASSLPDRGSTEAFF
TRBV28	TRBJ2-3	CASSFGTSGISTDTQYF
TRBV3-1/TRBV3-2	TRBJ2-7	CASSPFREGTYEQYF
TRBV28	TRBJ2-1	CASSHTGQREGSYNEQFF
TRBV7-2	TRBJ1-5	CASSSGQGQGPQHF
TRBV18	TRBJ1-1	CASSPPTEYTEAFF
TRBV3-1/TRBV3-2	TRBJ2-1	CASSPLAGTSLNEQFF
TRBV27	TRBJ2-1	CASSLTVGTWGFF
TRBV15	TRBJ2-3	CATSRDIGWSLHLDTDTQYF
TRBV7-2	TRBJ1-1	CASSLARENTEAFF
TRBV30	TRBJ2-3	CAWEGLIGDTQYF
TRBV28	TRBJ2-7	CASSYQGREGPAGYEQYF
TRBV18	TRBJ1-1	CASSLDGNTGNTEAFF
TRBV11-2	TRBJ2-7	CASSEQAYLYEQYF
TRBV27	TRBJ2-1	CASSFSGTGVNEQFF
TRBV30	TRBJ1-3	CAWSVQLIQYSGNTIYF
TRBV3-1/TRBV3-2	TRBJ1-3	CASSQVGQGLGTIYF
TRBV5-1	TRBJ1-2	CASSLGQGAYGYTF
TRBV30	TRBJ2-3	CAWSVKGLVYTDTQYF
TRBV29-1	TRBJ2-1	CSVTRTDEQFF
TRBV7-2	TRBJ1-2	CASSEQGAFGGYTF
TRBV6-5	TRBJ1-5	CASTIGAVNQPQHF
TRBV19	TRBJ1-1	CASRDRDTEAFF
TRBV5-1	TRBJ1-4	CASSWGFGRTEKLFF
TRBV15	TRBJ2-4	CATSRGDRVKGNIQYF
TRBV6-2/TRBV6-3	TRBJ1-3	CASSQDSRNTIYF
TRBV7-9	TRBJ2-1	CASSPTPLRVYNEQFF
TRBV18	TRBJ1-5	CASSPRGGAGNQPQHF
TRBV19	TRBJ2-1	CASSIPGKAPAEQFF
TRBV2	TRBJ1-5	CASRGTAHSNQPQHF
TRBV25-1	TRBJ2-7	CASSGAYEQYF
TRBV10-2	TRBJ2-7	CASSDLYEQYF
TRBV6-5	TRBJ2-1	CASSPGGLVVYEQFF
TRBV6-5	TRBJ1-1	CASRPDATGTTEAFF
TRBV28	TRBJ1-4	CASSPDTGVREKLFF
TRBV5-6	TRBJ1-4	CASSTDRATNEKLFF
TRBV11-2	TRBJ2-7	CASSLGIPGQGHEQYF
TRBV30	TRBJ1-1	CAWSVRGTEAFF
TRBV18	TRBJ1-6	CASSPWGRPSTSPLHF
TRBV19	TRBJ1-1	CASSRGVTEAFF
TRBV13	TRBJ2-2	CASSLGQGFSGELFF
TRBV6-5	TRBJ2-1	CASSTSGSNYNEQFF
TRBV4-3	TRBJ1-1	CASSRSTGMNTEAFF
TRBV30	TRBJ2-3	CAWREGADTQYF
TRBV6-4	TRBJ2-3	CASSASGSTDTQYF
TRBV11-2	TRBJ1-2	CASSLDVSYYYGYTF
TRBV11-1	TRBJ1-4	CASSPRDVGIEKLFF
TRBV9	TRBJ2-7	CASSAGLAGVEQYF
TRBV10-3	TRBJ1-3	CATSEGVSGNTIYF
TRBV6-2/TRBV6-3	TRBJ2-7	CASSLSLASQQYF
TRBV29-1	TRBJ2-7	CSVAPRDSYEQYF
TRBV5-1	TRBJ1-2	CASSFWGLDDNNYGYTF
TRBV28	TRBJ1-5	CASTIRRGNQPQHF
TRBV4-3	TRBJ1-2	CASSPLAGGELYGYTF